The 22 T cell receptor beta chains in this list originate from one sample, sequenced in a study of CD8+CD57+ T cells in acquired aplastic anemia. In patients chosen for sequencing, flow cytometry had shown CD8+CD57+ cell expansion. Profiles of TCR beta VDJ and CDR3 were generated from a genomic DNA template. TCRdb itself ran the reads through MiXCR, one entry per CDR3 protein. The sample holds hundreds of thousands of distinct CDR3 sequences, 25% to 40% seen once. Sequencing was carried out using sorted CD4+, CD8+, or CD8+CD57+ T cells (not recorded which) from PBMCs. The receptor set was obtained from a human donor with aplastic anemia.

This clonotype was seen repeatedly, ten times or more. The chain combines TRBV7-2 with TRBJ2-7; 7 bases fit TRBD2. Germline V CDR1 and CDR2: SGHTA, FQGNSA. CDR3 length: 13 amino acids. V trimming: 5 bases; J trimming: 4 bases; junction bases outside the gene matches: 5. CDR3 sequence (DNA): TGTGCCAGCAGCCCGCTCGGGGGGTACGAGCAGTACTTC. This encodes CASSPLGGYEQYF. Full variable domain (rest looked up from reference TRBV7-2 and TRBJ2-7): GAGVSQSPSNKVTEKGKDVELRCDPISGHTALYWYRQSLGQGLEFLIYFQGNSAPDKSGLPSDRFSAERTGGSVSTLTIQRTQQEDSAVYLCASSPLGGYEQYFGPGTRLTVT.

J is TRBJ1-2 and V is TRBV6-4; D is perhaps TRBD1 (5 bases). The CDR3 consists of 14 residues. With 5 bases removed from V and 6 bases from J, the gap between germline ends came to 16 bases. Germline V lookup: CDR1 MRHNA, CDR2 SNTAGT. For the CDR3, the DNA is TGTGCCAGCAGTTACACCTGGGGGTGGGATGGCTACACCTTC. It codes for CASSYTWGWDGYTF.

In regard to this clonotype: This clone may be a read error of a much larger clone one base away. V and J are TRBV2 and TRBJ1-5; 11 bases agree with TRBD1. The CDR3 length is 15 residues. The V segment lost 8 bases and the J segment 6 bases; nucleotides outside the gene matches: 9. Per germline, CDR1 SNHLY and CDR2 FYNNEI. In nucleotides, the CDR3 is TGTGCCAGCGGGTGGGGACAGGGGGGGACTCAGCCCCAGCATTTT. Translating it yields CASGWGQGGTQPQHF. The full variable domain, rest sourced from reference TRBV2 and TRBJ1-5, is EPEVTQTPSHQVTQMGQEVILRCVPISNHLYFYWYRQILGQKVEFLVSFYNNEISEKSEIFDDQFSVERPDGSNFTLKIRSTKLEDSAMYFCASGWGQGGTQPQHFGDGTRLSIL.

This clonotype was counted at least ten times. The chain couples TRBV19 to TRBJ1-2, with D perhaps matching TRBD1 (6 bases). Germline V gives CDR1 LNHDA, CDR2 SQIVND (reference sequence). The CDR3 length is 15 residues. V gave up 6 bases and J gave up 8 bases, with 22 bases separating them. The CDR3 DNA follows: TGTGCCAGTAGGCAGGGGACCGGCGTAGTTTCGGGCTACACCTTC. Protein: CASRQGTGVVSGYTF.

The chain is built from TRBV10-3 and TRBJ2-5; 10 positions match TRBD2. CDR1 is ENHRY and CDR2 is SYGVKD in the germline V gene. Trimming took 6 bases from V and 2 from J; bases not matched to a gene: 6. The CDR3 has 15 residues. The CDR3 bases are TGTGCCATCAGCCAGGGACTAGCGCAGCAAGAGACCCAGTACTTC. It codes for CAISQGLAQQETQYF.

There are a few counts of this clonotype. The CDR3 reads CASSLFGGRFGADTQYF. The CDR3 DNA follows: TGCGCCAGCAGCTTGTTCGGCGGGAGGTTTGGGGCAGATACGCAGTATTTT. V usage is TRBV5-1 and J usage is TRBJ2-3; TRBD2 aligns across 8 bases. Looked up from germline, CDR1 is SGHRS and CDR2 is YFSETQ. The CDR3 is made up of 17 amino acids. J gave up 4 bases and V 1 base, and 11 bases lay outside the gene matches.

The chain is built from TRBV4-3 and TRBJ1-2, with TRBD1 identical over 9 bases. The length of the CDR3 is 15 residues. V gave up 2 bases and J gave up 11 bases; unmatched junction bases: 12. Germline values: CDR1 LGHNA, CDR2 YSLEER. DNA for the CDR3: TGCGCCAGCAGCCAAACTGGCTCCGGGACAGGGTATTACACCTTC. This sequence encodes CASSQTGSGTGYYTF.

This clonotype has a handful of counts. The chain combines TRBV19 with TRBJ1-5; D may be TRBD1 (6 bases). The CDR3 is 17 amino acids. V was trimmed by 4 bases and J by 1 base, leaving 17 bases between them. CDR1 and CDR2 (germline): LNHDA, SQIVND (reference sequence). DNA for the CDR3: TGTGCCAGTAGTAGAAGAGATGGGGGCGGGAGCAATCAGCCCCAGCATTTT. This translates into CASSRRDGGGSNQPQHF.

Many counts were recorded for this clonotype. The chain carries TRBV2 and TRBJ1-5; possibly TRBD1 for D (5 bases). V was clipped by 3 bases and J by 5 bases, with 8 bases between them. The CDR3 extends over 13 amino acids. Germline V gene lookup returns CDR1 SNHLY and CDR2 FYNNEI. This CDR3 is CASSDGGYQPQHF. In DNA form, the CDR3 reads TGTGCCAGCAGTGATGGGGGTTATCAGCCCCAGCATTTT. The entire variable domain, with the rest obtained from reference TRBV2 and TRBJ1-5, is as follows: EPEVTQTPSHQVTQMGQEVILRCVPISNHLYFYWYRQILGQKVEFLVSFYNNEISEKSEIFDDQFSVERPDGSNFTLKIRSTKLEDSAMYFCASSDGGYQPQHFGDGTRLSIL.

J is TRBJ2-5 and V is TRBV10-1; perhaps TRBD2 as D (5 bases). CDR3 length: 14 amino acids. The V gene lost 5 bases and the J gene lost 0 bases, with 10 bases spanning the gap. Per the germline V gene, CDR1 is WNHNN and CDR2 is SYGVQD (reference sequence). The CDR3 loop is CASSTSGYQETQYF. The CDR3, as DNA: TGCGCCAGCAGTACATCGGGGTACCAAGAGACCCAGTACTTC.

The genes are TRBV28 and TRBJ2-2; D is perhaps TRBD1 (6 bases). Trimming shortened V by 6 bases and J by 3 bases, and 11 bases separated the two germline ends. CDR3 length: 14 residues. Germline CDR1 and CDR2: MDHEN and SYDVKM. CDR3 region: CASSNNRDTGELFF. For the CDR3, the DNA is TGTGCCAGCAGCAACAACAGGGACACCGGGGAGCTGTTTTTT. Based on the CDR3 plus reference TRBV28 and TRBJ2-2, the full variable domain is DVKVTQSSRYLVKRTGEKVFLECVQDMDHENMFWYRQDPGLGLRLIYFSYDVKMKEKGDIPEGYSVSREKKERFSLILESASTNQTSMYLCASSNNRDTGELFFGEGSRLTVL.

The chain is built from TRBV11-2 and TRBJ2-1; 12 nucleotides align to TRBD2. Germline V CDR1 and CDR2: SGHAT, FQNNGV. V lost 1 base to trimming and J lost 8 bases; unmatched junction nucleotides: 12. CDR3 length equals 18 residues. CDR3 sequence (DNA): TGTGCCAGCAGCTTAGGTGCTAGCGGGAGGGGCTGGGACGATGAGCAGTTCTTC. Its protein is CASSLGASGRGWDDEQFF.

This clonotype was seen at least ten times. The chain recombines TRBV20-1 with TRBJ2-7; 10 bases are shared with TRBD2. V was clipped by 3 bases and J by 5 bases; unmatched bases: 10. Germline V CDR1 and CDR2: DFQATT, SNEGSKA (reference sequence). This CDR3 is built from 15 residues. CDR3 bases: TGCAGTGCTAGGTCATTACTAGCGGGAATAGACGAGCAGTACTTC. The encoded protein is CSARSLLAGIDEQYF.

The chain uses TRBV7-9 and TRBJ2-5; D might be TRBD2 (5 bases). V was shortened by 5 bases and J by 2 bases, with 12 bases between the two germline ends. The CDR3 has 14 residues. Germline loops: CDR1 SEHNR, CDR2 FQNEAQ (reference sequence). The CDR3 DNA sequence: TGTGCCAGCAGCCCACCGACTATTCAAGAGACCCAGTACTTC. It translates to CASSPPTIQETQYF.

On this clonotype itself: A much larger clone lies one base from this, so it may be a read error. No conserved phenylalanine or tryptophan is present at the end of the CDR3, so a read error is the likely explanation. The CDR3 sequence: CASSERRLAGTDTQYL. The CDR3 region has the DNA TGCGCCAGCAGTGAGCGGAGACTAGCGGGCACAGATACGCAGTATCTT. The rearrangement joins TRBV10-2 to TRBJ2-3, with 9 bases identical to TRBD2. In germline, CDR1 is WSHSY, CDR2 SAAADI. The CDR3 has 16 amino acids. V gave up 2 bases and J gave up 1 base; unmatched junction bases: 4.

The DNA of the CDR3 is TGTGCCAGCAGTGAGTTCCTACTAGCGGGAGCAGATACGCAGTATTTT. Protein sequence: CASSEFLLAGADTQYF. The chain recombines TRBV25-1 with TRBJ2-3; 11 positions match TRBD2. J gave up 4 bases and V 3 bases, and 6 bases lay outside the gene matches. Germline CDR1 MGHDK, CDR2 SYGVNS. This CDR3 has 16 residues.

This clonotype was seen many times. This rearrangement joins TRBV19 to TRBJ1-1; D is perhaps TRBD1 (6 bases). V shed 10 bases and J shed 1 base, with 16 bases lying between them. This CDR3 spans 14 amino acids. Germline V gene lookup returns CDR1 LNHDA and CDR2 SQIVND (reference sequence). The DNA of the CDR3 is TGTGCCACCAGAGGACAGCCCGCGAACACTGAAGCTTTCTTT. It specifies CATRGQPANTEAFF.

In this sample, this clonotype turned up a few times. The chain uses TRBV9 and TRBJ2-7; unclear D gene. CDR3 size: 12 residues. Germline values: CDR1 SGDLS, CDR2 YYNGEE. V lost 7 bases and J 9 bases, leaving 17 bases between the germline ends. CDR3 region: CASSPGQTGQYF. In nucleotides, the CDR3 is TGTGCCAGCTCACCTGGTCAAACCGGGCAGTACTTC.

CDR3 amino acids: CASSDRERLLYGYTF. The CDR3 DNA follows: TGTGCCAGCAGTGACAGAGAGAGATTATTGTATGGCTACACCTTC. V and J are TRBV6-1 and TRBJ1-2, with D uncertain. Trimming removed 3 bases from V and 5 bases from J, with 16 bases in between. The CDR3 covers 15 residues. CDR1 is MNHNS, CDR2 SASEGT, per germline.

This clonotype appeared many times. The chain couples TRBV15 to TRBJ2-5, with 8 bases that match TRBD1. CDR3 length: 14 amino acids. The germline V gene has CDR1 LNHNV and CDR2 YYDKDF (reference sequence). The trim removed 4 bases at V and 3 bases at J, leaving 4 bases unmatched. As DNA, the CDR3 is TGTGCCACCAGCAAGACGGACAGGGAAGAGACCCAGTACTTC. Encoded protein: CATSKTDREETQYF.

Ten or more counts support this clonotype. The chain carries TRBV19 and TRBJ1-5; weak D call: TRBD1 (5 bases). Between the trimmed V and J ends, which lost 6 bases and 3 bases, there was a span of 15 bases. Germline CDR1 reads LNHDA; CDR2 reads SQIVND (reference sequence). CDR3 size: 15 residues. Here the CDR3 DNA reads TGTGCCAGTAGGAATCCAGGGCCATCCAATCAGCCCCAGCATTTT. Amino acids: CASRNPGPSNQPQHF. The whole variable domain, filled in from reference TRBV19 and TRBJ1-5, reads DGGITQSPKYLFRKEGQNVTLSCEQNLNHDAMYWYRQDPGQGLRLIYYSQIVNDFQKGDIAEGYSVSREKKESFPLTVTSAQKNPTAFYLCASRNPGPSNQPQHFGDGTRLSIL.

The chain recombines TRBV2 with TRBJ2-5, with a possible D match to TRBD1 (5 bases). The CDR3 is 13 amino acids. Germline V gene sequence: CDR1 SNHLY, CDR2 FYNNEI. V was shortened by 5 bases and J by 1 base, with 8 bases between the two germline ends. The CDR3 reads CASSRQIQETQYF. CDR3 in DNA: TGTGCCAGCAGTCGACAGATCCAAGAGACCCAGTACTTC.